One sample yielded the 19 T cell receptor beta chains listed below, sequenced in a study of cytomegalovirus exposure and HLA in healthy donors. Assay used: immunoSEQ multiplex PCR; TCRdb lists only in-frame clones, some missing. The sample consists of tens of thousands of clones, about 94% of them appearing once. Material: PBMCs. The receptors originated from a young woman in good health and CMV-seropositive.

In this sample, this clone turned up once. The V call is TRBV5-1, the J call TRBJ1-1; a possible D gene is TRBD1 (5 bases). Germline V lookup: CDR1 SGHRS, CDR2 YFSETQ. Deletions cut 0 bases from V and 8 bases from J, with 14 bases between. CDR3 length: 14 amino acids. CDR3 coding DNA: TGCGCCAGCAGCTTGGGAGACAGCTCACTGGAAGCTTTCTTT. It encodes CASSLGDSSLEAFF.

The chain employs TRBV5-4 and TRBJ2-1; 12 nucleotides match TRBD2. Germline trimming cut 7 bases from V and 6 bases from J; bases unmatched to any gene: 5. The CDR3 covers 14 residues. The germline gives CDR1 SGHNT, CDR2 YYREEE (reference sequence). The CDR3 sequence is CASLQLAGGNEQFF. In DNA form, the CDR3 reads TGTGCCAGCTTGCAACTAGCGGGAGGCAATGAGCAGTTCTTC.

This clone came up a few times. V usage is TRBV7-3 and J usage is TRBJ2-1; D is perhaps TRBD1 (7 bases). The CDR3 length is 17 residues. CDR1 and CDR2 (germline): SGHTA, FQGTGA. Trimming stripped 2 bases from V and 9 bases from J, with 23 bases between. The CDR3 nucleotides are TGTGCCAGCAGCTTACAAGGAAGTCGGGCCCAGGGGGGTGAGCAGTTCTTC. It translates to CASSLQGSRAQGGEQFF.

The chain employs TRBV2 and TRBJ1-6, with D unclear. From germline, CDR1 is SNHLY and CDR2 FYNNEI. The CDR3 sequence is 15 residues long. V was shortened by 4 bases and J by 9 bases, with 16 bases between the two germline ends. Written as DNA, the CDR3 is TGTGCCAGCAGTGTTCGGAGCCGGGAAGGTTCACCCCTCCACTTT. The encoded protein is CASSVRSREGSPLHF. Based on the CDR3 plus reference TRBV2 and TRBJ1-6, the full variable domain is EPEVTQTPSHQVTQMGQEVILRCVPISNHLYFYWYRQILGQKVEFLVSFYNNEISEKSEIFDDQFSVERPDGSNFTLKIRSTKLEDSAMYFCASSVRSREGSPLHFGNGTRLTVT.

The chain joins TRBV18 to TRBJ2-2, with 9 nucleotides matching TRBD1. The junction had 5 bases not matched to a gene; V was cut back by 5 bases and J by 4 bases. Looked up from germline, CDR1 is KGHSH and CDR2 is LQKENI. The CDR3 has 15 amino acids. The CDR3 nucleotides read TGTGCCAGCTCAACTGGACAGGGGTTCACCGGGGAGCTGTTTTTT. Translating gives CASSTGQGFTGELFF.

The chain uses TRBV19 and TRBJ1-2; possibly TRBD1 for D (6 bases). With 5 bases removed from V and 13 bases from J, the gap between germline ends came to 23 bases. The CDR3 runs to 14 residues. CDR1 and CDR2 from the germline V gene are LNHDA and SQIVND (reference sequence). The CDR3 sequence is CASSGAGDTSTRTF. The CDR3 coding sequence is TGTGCCAGTAGTGGAGCAGGGGACACCTCTACGCGCACCTTC.

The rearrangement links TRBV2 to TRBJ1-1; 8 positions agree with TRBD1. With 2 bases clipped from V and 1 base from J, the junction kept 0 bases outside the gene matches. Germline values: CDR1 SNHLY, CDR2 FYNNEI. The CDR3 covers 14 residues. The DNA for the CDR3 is TGTGCCAGCAGTGAACAGGGGGCGAACACTGAAGCTTTCTTT. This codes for CASSEQGANTEAFF. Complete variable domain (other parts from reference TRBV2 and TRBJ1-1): EPEVTQTPSHQVTQMGQEVILRCVPISNHLYFYWYRQILGQKVEFLVSFYNNEISEKSEIFDDQFSVERPDGSNFTLKIRSTKLEDSAMYFCASSEQGANTEAFFGQGTRLTVV.

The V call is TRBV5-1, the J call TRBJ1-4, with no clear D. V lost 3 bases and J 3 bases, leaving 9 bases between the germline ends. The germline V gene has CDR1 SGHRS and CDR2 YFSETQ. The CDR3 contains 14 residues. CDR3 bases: TGCGCCAGCAGCTCGAGTCCACCTAATGAAAAACTGTTTTTT. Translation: CASSSSPPNEKLFF. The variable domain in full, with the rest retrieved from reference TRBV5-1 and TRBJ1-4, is KAGVTQTPRYLIKTRGQQVTLSCSPISGHRSVSWYQQTPGQGLQFLFEYFSETQRNKGNFPGRFSGRQFSNSRSEMNVSTLELGDSALYLCASSSSPPNEKLFFGSGTQLSVL.

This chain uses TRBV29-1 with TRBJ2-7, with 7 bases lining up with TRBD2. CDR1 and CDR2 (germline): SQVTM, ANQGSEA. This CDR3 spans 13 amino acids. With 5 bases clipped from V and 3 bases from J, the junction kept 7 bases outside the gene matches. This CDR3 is CSVLWRENYEQYF. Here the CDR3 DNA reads TGCAGCGTTCTATGGCGGGAGAACTACGAGCAGTACTTC.

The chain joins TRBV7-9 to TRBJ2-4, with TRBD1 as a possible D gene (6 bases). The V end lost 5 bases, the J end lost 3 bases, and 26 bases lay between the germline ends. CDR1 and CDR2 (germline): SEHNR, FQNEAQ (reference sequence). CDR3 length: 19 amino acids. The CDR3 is CASSRTQTRPDSHKNIQYF. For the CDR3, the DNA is TGTGCCAGCAGCCGAACTCAAACCCGACCGGACAGCCACAAAAACATTCAGTACTTC. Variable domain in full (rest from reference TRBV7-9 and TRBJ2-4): DTGVSQNPRHKITKRGQNVTFRCDPISEHNRLYWYRQTLGQGPEFLTYFQNEAQLEKSRLLSDRFSAERPKGSFSTLEIQRTEQGDSAMYLCASSRTQTRPDSHKNIQYFGAGTRLSVL.

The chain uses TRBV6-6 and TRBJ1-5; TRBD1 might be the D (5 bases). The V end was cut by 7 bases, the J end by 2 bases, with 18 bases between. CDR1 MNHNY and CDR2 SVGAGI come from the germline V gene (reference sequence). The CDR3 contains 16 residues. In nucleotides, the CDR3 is TGTGCCAGCACCTGGGGGGGTCCGGGTGGCAATCAGCCCCAGCATTTT. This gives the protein CASTWGGPGGNQPQHF.

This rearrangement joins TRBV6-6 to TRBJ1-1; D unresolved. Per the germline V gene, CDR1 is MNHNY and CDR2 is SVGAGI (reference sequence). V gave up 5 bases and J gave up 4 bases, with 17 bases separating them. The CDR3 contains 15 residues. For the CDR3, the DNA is TGTGCCAGCAGTGAGGCAGAAAGTTCGTCCACTGAAGCTTTCTTT. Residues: CASSEAESSSTEAFF.

The CDR3 loop is CASSPSIAGGGSNEQFF. CDR3 in DNA: TGTGCCAGTAGTCCCTCGATAGCGGGAGGGGGAAGTAATGAGCAGTTCTTC. This sequence joins TRBV19 and TRBJ2-1; 11 nucleotides match TRBD2. From germline, CDR1 is LNHDA and CDR2 SQIVND (reference sequence). The junction had 13 bases not matched to a gene; V was cut back by 5 bases and J by 7 bases. The CDR3 consists of 17 residues. Combining the CDR3 with reference TRBV19 and TRBJ2-1 gives the whole variable domain DGGITQSPKYLFRKEGQNVTLSCEQNLNHDAMYWYRQDPGQGLRLIYYSQIVNDFQKGDIAEGYSVSREKKESFPLTVTSAQKNPTAFYLCASSPSIAGGGSNEQFFGPGTRLTVL.

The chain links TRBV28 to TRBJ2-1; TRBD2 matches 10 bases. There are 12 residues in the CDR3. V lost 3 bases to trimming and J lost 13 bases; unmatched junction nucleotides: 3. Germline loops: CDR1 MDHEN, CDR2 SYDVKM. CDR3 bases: TGTGCCAGCAGTTTTAGCGGGGGGCAACAGTTCTTC. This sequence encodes CASSFSGGQQFF.

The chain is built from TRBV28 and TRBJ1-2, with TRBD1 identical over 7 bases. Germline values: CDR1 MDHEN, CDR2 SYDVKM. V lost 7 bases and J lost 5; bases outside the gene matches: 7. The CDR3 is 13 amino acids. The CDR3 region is CASTRTGHYGYTF. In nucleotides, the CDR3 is TGTGCCAGCACCCGGACAGGCCATTATGGCTACACCTTC.

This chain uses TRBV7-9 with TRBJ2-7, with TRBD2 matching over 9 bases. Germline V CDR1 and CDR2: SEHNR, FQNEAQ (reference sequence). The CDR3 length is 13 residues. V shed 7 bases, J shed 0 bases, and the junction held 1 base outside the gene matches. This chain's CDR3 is CASKAGGSYEQYF. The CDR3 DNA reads TGTGCCAGCAAAGCGGGAGGCTCCTACGAGCAGTACTTC.

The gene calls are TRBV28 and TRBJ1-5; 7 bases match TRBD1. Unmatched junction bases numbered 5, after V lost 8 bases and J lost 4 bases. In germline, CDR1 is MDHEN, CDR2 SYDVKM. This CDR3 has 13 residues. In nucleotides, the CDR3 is TGTGCCAGCCAGTACAGGGGTAATCAGCCCCAGCATTTT. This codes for CASQYRGNQPQHF.

CDR3 sequence reads: CASSFPNSPLHF. The CDR3 DNA sequence: TGTGCCAGCAGCTTTCCGAATTCACCCCTCCACTTT. This chain connects TRBV11-2 to TRBJ1-6; D is uncertain. CDR1 is SGHAT, CDR2 FQNNGV, per germline. V was clipped by 3 bases and J by 7 bases, with 4 bases between them. CDR3 size: 12 residues.

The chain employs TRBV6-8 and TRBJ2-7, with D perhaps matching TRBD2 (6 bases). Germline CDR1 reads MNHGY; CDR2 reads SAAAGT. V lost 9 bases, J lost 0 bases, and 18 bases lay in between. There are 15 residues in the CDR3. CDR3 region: CARPGTWLGSYEQYF. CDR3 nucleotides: TGTGCCAGGCCCGGGACTTGGCTGGGCTCCTACGAGCAGTACTTC.